This T cell receptor (beta chain) is from a study of CD8+ T cells in alopecia areata. For the study at large: Each of the treated patients was given oral tofacitinib, 5 to 10 mg twice daily, for moderate-to-severe alopecia areata.

Once RNA had been extracted, it was reverse transcribed into cDNA to act as the sequencing template. Repertoires were generated with immunoSEQ multiplex PCR, while TCRdb's copy carries only in-frame clones and drops some. The sample has 190,000 or so clones, roughly three fifths seen once. Whole-study findings and limits: Scalp specimens additionally yield sequences from normal skin's resident alphabeta T cells. TCR sharing was clearer in mice than between patients, perhaps partly owing to patient HLA diversity. There were many expanded lesional clones persisting in scalp and blood during tofacitinib.

Notes on this clone: Antigen specificity is unknown.

Treatment indicated: oral pan-JAK inhibitor, 5-10 mg twice daily. V was cut by 0 bases and J by 4 bases, with 6 bases left in between. Looked up from germline, CDR1 is SQVTM and CDR2 is ANQGSEA. CDR3 length: 12 amino acids. The receptor comes from a human donor with alopecia areata. The chain uses TRBV29-1 and TRBJ2-5; D unresolved. This specimen was CD4+ T cells sorted from blood, taken at week 4, from a patient treated with tofacitinib. CDR3 sequence: CSVEDRPETQYF. The CDR3 DNA reads as TGCAGCGTTGAAGATCGCCCAGAGACCCAGTACTTC.